These T cell receptor beta chains were read from a single sample in a study of PD-L1 blockade in urothelial cancer. Profiled with immunoSEQ multiplex PCR; TCRdb holds only in-frame clones, not every one. The table has some 100,000 clones, approximately 90% seen once. The sample was PBMCs, taken around atezolizumab (anti-PD-L1) treatment. These receptors were collected from a woman older than 75 with urothelial cancer. CDR3s include the opening cysteine and the closing phenylalanine or tryptophan. A D gene is named only where the DNA matches it firmly. Clone size is given for some rows only: seen once, a few or many times, or a class if the clone is expanded.

J: TRBJ2-7
D: -
size: -
V: TRBV28
CDR3: CASSSGAPRRYEQYF
DNA: TGTGCCAGCAGTTCAGGGGCCCCGAGGCGCTACGAGCAGTACTTC

J: TRBJ2-1
D: TRBD1
size: -
V: TRBV19
CDR3: CASRPRQGVRGQFF
DNA: TGTGCCAGTAGACCTCGACAGGGGGTGAGAGGGCAGTTCTTC

J: TRBJ2-1
D: TRBD2
size: -
V: TRBV18
CDR3: CASSPQREVYNEQFF
DNA: TGTGCCAGCTCACCGCAGCGGGAGGTTTACAATGAGCAGTTCTTC

J: TRBJ1-5
D: TRBD1
size: -
V: TRBV5-1
CDR3: CASSQEGQSNQPQHF
DNA: TGCGCCAGCAGCCAGGAGGGACAGAGCAATCAGCCCCAGCATTTT

J: TRBJ2-1
D: TRBD2
size: -
V: TRBV7-9
CDR3: CASSPVAGVLNEQFF
DNA: TGTGCCAGCAGCCCCGTAGCGGGAGTTTTAAATGAGCAGTTCTTC

J: TRBJ1-1
D: TRBD1
size: -
V: TRBV28
CDR3: CASSLPTGSAFF
DNA: TGTGCCAGCAGTTTACCGACAGGGAGTGCTTTCTTT

J: TRBJ1-1
D: TRBD1
size: -
V: TRBV28
CDR3: CASSLEGAHTEAFF
DNA: TGTGCCAGCAGTTTAGAGGGGGCACACACTGAAGCTTTCTTT

J: TRBJ2-5
D: TRBD2
size: -
V: TRBV29-1
CDR3: CSLTGLAGETQYF
DNA: TGCAGCCTAACGGGACTAGCGGGAGAGACCCAGTACTTC

J: TRBJ1-2
D: -
size: -
V: TRBV27
CDR3: CASSLRGGGGYTF
DNA: TGTGCCAGCAGTCTCCGTGGGGGAGGGGGCTACACCTTC

J: TRBJ1-2
D: -
size: -
V: TRBV5-6
CDR3: CASSLDSLNYGYTF
DNA: TGTGCCAGCAGCTTGGACAGCCTTAACTATGGCTACACCTTC

J: TRBJ2-2
D: TRBD1
size: -
V: TRBV5-1
CDR3: CASWGGQGNTGELFF
DNA: TGCGCCAGCTGGGGCGGACAGGGGAACACCGGGGAGCTGTTTTTT

J: TRBJ1-5
D: TRBD1
size: once
V: TRBV27
CDR3: CASSPTTGLSNQPQHF
DNA: TGTGCCAGCAGTCCTACGACAGGGTTGAGCAATCAGCCCCAGCATTTT

J: TRBJ1-2
D: -
size: -
V: TRBV5-6
CDR3: CASSQPGPEGYGYTF
DNA: TGTGCCAGCAGCCAACCTGGACCGGAGGGCTATGGCTACACCTTC

J: TRBJ1-1
D: -
size: -
V: TRBV6-1
CDR3: CASTGTANTEAFF
DNA: TGTGCCAGCACTGGGACTGCGAACACTGAAGCTTTCTTT

J: TRBJ1-1
D: -
size: -
V: TRBV10-2
CDR3: CASSWVGRTEAFF
DNA: TGCGCCAGCAGTTGGGTAGGGAGGACTGAAGCTTTCTTT

J: TRBJ2-1
D: TRBD2
size: -
V: TRBV19
CDR3: CASTLREGAYNEQFF
DNA: TGTGCCAGTACCTTACGGGAGGGAGCCTACAATGAGCAGTTCTTC

J: TRBJ1-2
D: -
size: -
V: TRBV27
CDR3: CASSQLGVNGYTF
DNA: TGTGCCAGCAGCCAGTTAGGGGTCAATGGCTACACCTTC

J: TRBJ2-1
D: TRBD2
size: -
V: TRBV18
CDR3: CASSKLRQFSFLAGVNNEQFF
DNA: TGTGCCAGCTCAAAATTGCGGCAGTTCAGTTTCCTAGCGGGAGTGAACAATGAGCAGTTCTTC

J: TRBJ1-2
D: TRBD1
size: -
V: TRBV28
CDR3: CASSPRETGYGYTF
DNA: TGTGCCAGCAGTCCAAGGGAGACAGGGTATGGCTACACCTTC

J: TRBJ1-2
D: TRBD1
size: -
V: TRBV5-4
CDR3: CASSLFIRGLPYGYTF
DNA: TGTGCCAGCAGCTTGTTTATCAGGGGGTTGCCCTATGGCTACACCTTC

J: TRBJ1-5
D: -
size: -
V: TRBV10-2
CDR3: CASSESSHSRQPQHF
DNA: TGCGCCAGCAGTGAGTCGAGTCACTCCAGGCAGCCCCAGCATTTT

J: TRBJ2-1
D: TRBD1
size: -
V: TRBV19
CDR3: CASSISGQGAGNEQFF
DNA: TGTGCCAGTAGTATATCAGGACAGGGGGCCGGCAATGAGCAGTTCTTC

J: TRBJ2-1
D: TRBD2
size: few
V: TRBV4-2
CDR3: CASSQASTSGTSYYNEQFF
DNA: TGTGCCAGCAGCCAAGCCTCCACTAGCGGGACAAGCTACTACAATGAGCAGTTCTTC

J: TRBJ2-7
D: TRBD2
size: -
V: TRBV7-6
CDR3: CASSSRSLAGDEQYF
DNA: TGTGCCAGCAGCTCGAGAAGTCTAGCGGGAGACGAGCAGTACTTC

J: TRBJ2-7
D: -
size: -
V: TRBV4-2
CDR3: CASSQGGSSYEQYF
DNA: TGTGCCAGCAGCCAAGGCGGCAGTTCCTACGAGCAGTACTTC

J: TRBJ2-7
D: -
size: -
V: TRBV2
CDR3: CASSLDKEQYF
DNA: TGTGCCAGCAGCCTGGACAAGGAGCAGTACTTC

J: TRBJ2-7
D: -
size: once
V: TRBV29-1
CDR3: CSVEGLGGNYEQYF
DNA: TGCAGCGTTGAAGGTTTAGGAGGGAACTACGAGCAGTACTTC

J: TRBJ2-3
D: TRBD2
size: -
V: TRBV7-3
CDR3: CASSSNRLAGSTDTQYF
DNA: TGTGCCAGCAGCTCCAACCGACTAGCGGGGAGCACAGATACGCAGTATTTT

J: TRBJ2-1
D: TRBD2
size: -
V: TRBV4-2
CDR3: CASSQAATSGRNYEQFF
DNA: TGTGCCAGCAGCCAAGCGGCAACTAGCGGGAGGAACTATGAGCAGTTCTTC

J: TRBJ2-7
D: -
size: -
V: TRBV6-5
CDR3: CASSYTHGRESSEQYF
DNA: TGTGCCAGCAGTTACACCCATGGCAGGGAATCAAGCGAGCAGTACTTC

J: TRBJ2-1
D: -
size: -
V: TRBV7-3
CDR3: CASSLPSDEQFF
DNA: TGTGCCAGCAGCTTGCCCAGCGATGAGCAGTTCTTC

J: TRBJ1-5
D: TRBD1
size: -
V: TRBV2
CDR3: CASRNTGGSGQPQHF
DNA: TGTGCCAGCAGAAACACAGGGGGTTCGGGTCAGCCCCAGCATTTT

J: TRBJ1-2
D: -
size: -
V: TRBV6-5
CDR3: CASSYSRAINYGYTF
DNA: TGTGCCAGCAGTTACTCGAGGGCTATTAACTATGGCTACACCTTC

J: TRBJ1-2
D: -
size: -
V: TRBV6-5
CDR3: CASSPPDSLNGYTF
DNA: TGTGCCAGCAGTCCTCCGGACAGCTTGAATGGCTACACCTTC

J: TRBJ2-4
D: -
size: once
V: TRBV2
CDR3: CASSVHQQRNIQYF
DNA: TGTGCCAGCAGTGTCCACCAACAGCGGAACATTCAGTACTTC

J: TRBJ1-2
D: TRBD1
size: few
V: TRBV18
CDR3: CASSPRGDRVYGYTF
DNA: TGTGCCAGCTCACCACGAGGGGACAGGGTCTATGGCTACACCTTC

J: TRBJ2-2
D: -
size: -
V: TRBV27
CDR3: CASQRRGGELFF
DNA: TGTGCTTCTCAGCGGAGAGGGGGGGAGCTGTTTTTT

J: TRBJ1-5
D: -
size: -
V: TRBV5-5
CDR3: CASSLGSGVGQPQHF
DNA: TGTGCCAGCAGCTTGGGATCCGGGGTTGGTCAGCCCCAGCATTTT

J: TRBJ2-7
D: -
size: -
V: TRBV18
CDR3: CASSPPQVGVYEQYF
DNA: TGTGCCAGCTCACCCCCTCAGGTAGGCGTATACGAGCAGTACTTC

J: TRBJ1-1
D: -
size: -
V: TRBV7-9
CDR3: CASSSVRGNTEAFF
DNA: TGTGCCAGCAGCTCGGTCCGGGGGAACACTGAAGCTTTCTTT

J: TRBJ1-3
D: -
size: -
V: TRBV9
CDR3: CASSVAYSGNTIYF
DNA: TGTGCCAGCAGCGTAGCTTACTCTGGAAACACCATATATTTT

J: TRBJ2-2
D: TRBD1
size: -
V: TRBV18
CDR3: CASSPRDRGRTGELFF
DNA: TGTGCCAGCTCACCAAGGGACAGGGGGCGCACCGGGGAGCTGTTTTTT

J: TRBJ1-2
D: TRBD1
size: -
V: TRBV25-1
CDR3: CASSERGQGGYGYTF
DNA: TGTGCCAGCAGTGAAAGAGGACAGGGAGGCTATGGCTACACCTTC

J: TRBJ2-1
D: TRBD1
size: -
V: TRBV7-9
CDR3: CASSQLGGDEQFF
DNA: TGTGCCAGCAGCCAATTAGGGGGCGATGAGCAGTTCTTC

J: TRBJ2-2
D: -
size: -
V: TRBV18
CDR3: CASSPPSRTLTGELFF
DNA: TGTGCCAGCTCACCACCGTCCCGGACTCTAACCGGGGAGCTGTTTTTT

J: TRBJ2-1
D: -
size: -
V: TRBV5-1
CDR3: CASSLGREISYNEQFF
DNA: TGCGCCAGCAGCTTGGGGCGGGAAATCTCCTACAATGAGCAGTTCTTC

J: TRBJ2-7
D: -
size: few
V: TRBV5-5
CDR3: CASSPRWSLQDEQYF
DNA: TGTGCCAGCAGCCCGAGATGGTCCCTCCAGGACGAGCAGTACTTC

J: TRBJ1-1
D: TRBD1
size: -
V: TRBV19
CDR3: CASSAQGTGGRDFF
DNA: TGTGCCAGTAGTGCTCAAGGGACAGGGGGCCGGGATTTCTTT

J: TRBJ2-1
D: -
size: -
V: TRBV6-4
CDR3: CASSDHRGGEQFF
DNA: TGTGCCAGCAGTGATCACAGGGGAGGCGAGCAGTTCTTC

J: TRBJ2-2
D: -
size: -
V: TRBV28
CDR3: CASSFVSGRAFF
DNA: TGTGCCAGCAGTTTTGTGTCAGGCCGTGCTTTTTTT

J: TRBJ1-1
D: -
size: -
V: TRBV10-3
CDR3: CAISEMQMNTEAFF
DNA: TGTGCCATCAGTGAGATGCAGATGAACACTGAAGCTTTCTTT

J: TRBJ2-3
D: -
size: -
V: TRBV5-1
CDR3: CASQGLAQSTDTQYF
DNA: TGCGCCAGCCAGGGGTTAGCCCAAAGCACAGATACGCAGTATTTT